The present entry profiles one TCR beta chain with its context. What it binds is not known. This specimen comes from a study of T cell responses to AZD1222 COVID-19 vaccine. Sequencing used immunoSEQ multiplex PCR; TCRdb keeps in-frame clones, though not all of them. The data show approximately 190,000 clones, approximately 94% seen once. Overall study results and limits: Unmutated regions of variants are reportedly targeted by nearly half of spike-specific TCRs. Recipients of AZD1222 seropositive at baseline numbered only six or seven. Once two AZD1222 doses were given, Spike-specific TCR breadth and depth went up. Donor demographics were predominantly white British with a female majority; clonal diversity may be underestimated.

CDR3 length: 13 residues. Trimming removed 0 bases from V and 8 bases from J, with 11 bases in between. Germline CDR1 SGDLS, CDR2 YYNGEE. This receptor was obtained from an adult in good health. The sequences come from peripheral blood, collected on day 0 of AZD1222 vaccination. The chain recombines TRBV9 with TRBJ1-2; no reliable D call. The CDR3 DNA is TGTGCCAGCAGCGTAGATCGAACAAGCGGCTACACCTTC. Protein sequence: CASSVDRTSGYTF.